This TCR beta chain was recorded in a study of tumor-infiltrating lymphocytes in localized non-small cell lung cancer. Study-wide background: The cohort mixed smokers and never-smokers, several histologies, and some post-neoadjuvant-chemotherapy samples. Study conclusions and caveats: Different pieces of the same tissue were used for each assay. Tumors had more T cell infiltration than uninvolved lung, per TCRbeta sequencing and CD3 counts.

Sequenced by immunoSEQ multiplex PCR; TCRdb stores in-frame clones only, minus some. The sample gives fewer than 11,000 clones, about three quarters of which show up once; about a fifth is in the top ten. On this clone: As yet, its antigen is unknown.

Unmatched junction bases numbered 10, after V lost 5 bases and J lost 0 bases. This CDR3 region has 17 residues. The germline V gene encodes CDR1 SGHVT and CDR2 SQSDAQ. V is TRBV7-4 and J is TRBJ2-7; 10 nucleotides agree with TRBD2. Specimen: uninvolved lung tissue not adjacent to the tumor. This TCR was recovered from a human donor with non-small cell lung cancer. For the CDR3, the DNA is TGTGCCAGCAGCGTTTTGGGACTAGCGCCGAGCTCCTACGAGCAGTACTTC. This gives the protein CASSVLGLAPSSYEQYF. Looking up the rest from reference TRBV7-4 and TRBJ2-7 gives the full variable domain: GAGVSQSPRYKVAKRGRDVALRCDSISGHVTLYWYRQTLGQGSEVLTYSQSDAQRDKSGRPSGRFSAERPERSVSTLKIQRTEQGDSAVYLCASSVLGLAPSSYEQYFGPGTRLTVT.